Listed here is a single TCR beta chain. These data belong to a study of blood T cell repertoires in COVID-19. Overall study context: Samples taken during acute and convalescent COVID-19 were collected in the United States, Italy and Spain. Sources were T cells, B-cell-depleted T cells, or PBMCs; the material itself was cDNA or gDNA.

Original processing notes: Nucleated cell number was recorded as an estimate derived from reference gene primer amplification. Sequencing used immunoSEQ multiplex PCR; TCRdb keeps in-frame clones, though not all of them. That table supplies the V and J calls and clone size; D and trimming were determined from the DNA. Of some 90,000 clones in the sample, roughly 80% were seen once. Deletions cut 3 bases from V and 4 bases from J, with 10 bases between. Germline-derived CDR1 and CDR2 are LNHDA and SQIVND (reference sequence). This CDR3 spans 14 amino acids. The sequence derives from a man aged 55 to 70 with acute or convalescent COVID-19. The V call is TRBV19, the J call TRBJ1-5, with unresolved D. Sequencing used peripheral blood. Here the CDR3 reads CASSIESANQPQHF. The DNA for the CDR3 is TGTGCCAGTAGTATTGAGTCCGCAAATCAGCCCCAGCATTTT.